The present T cell receptor beta chain was sequenced within a study of identical twins. The study, taken as a whole, reports: In beta out-of-frame sequences, the excess sharing between twins was weaker. In monozygotic twins, models underestimated the sharing of out-of-frame TCR alpha. Conclusions came from cross-sectional statistical analysis, not from following the same donors.

The authors used template switching to add a universal primer site and gave cDNA unique molecular identifiers. TCRdb fed the 5' RACE reads into MiXCR, producing one record per CDR3 protein. Of about 220,000 distinct CDR3 sequences listed, around 6.9% are singletons. Germline V gives CDR1 SGDLS, CDR2 YYNGEE. V trimming: 0 bases; J trimming: 6 bases; junction bases outside the gene matches: 8. The CDR3 has 17 residues. This clonotype was counted a few times. Antigen specificity is unknown. This sample also belongs to another study, concerning yellow fever vaccine responses in identical twins.

This TCR was recovered from a woman under 30 in good health. This chain connects TRBV9 to TRBJ2-2, with 10 bases that match TRBD2. Sequences were obtained from memory (CD45RO+) T cells sorted from blood. As DNA, the CDR3 is TGTGCCAGCAGCGTAGCTACGATCAGCGGGGGGGCCGGGGAGCTGTTTTTT. This sequence encodes CASSVATISGGAGELFF.